This is a list of T cell receptor beta chains from one sample in a study of T cell responses to AZD1222 COVID-19 vaccine. Profiling relied on immunoSEQ multiplex PCR, and the TCRdb table lists in-frame clones only, not all of them. The sample has fewer than 200,000 clones, around 90% seen once. The sequenced sample was peripheral blood, obtained 28 days after the second AZD1222 dose. Receptors were obtained from an adult who received the AZD1222 COVID-19 vaccine. Each CDR3 is given with its conserved first and last residue. For some rows the clone size is stated as once, few or many, or as a class when expanded; others skip it.

cdr3_aa clone_size v_call
CASSLAVPGANVLTF - TRBV28
CASSSRPRAWGPGSSYNEQFF few TRBV6-2/TRBV6-3
CASSPKLAGSTDTQYF - TRBV18
CASSPGRTGMLSYNEQFF - TRBV7-3
CASSSRLAGVDTQYF - TRBV7-2
CASSPGQGPEKLFF few TRBV18
CASSHGLAGLGPDTQYF - TRBV7-2
CASSLAPEYEQYF - TRBV7-2
CSVAQGGLGVRDEQYF - TRBV29-1
CASSLLPAGSTDTQYF - TRBV5-1
CASSLGQDGGTQYF - TRBV7-2
CASSLRSTVAGADTQYF - TRBV7-9
CASRASGVAGNTIYF - TRBV6-5
CASSYYQGGTEAFF - TRBV6-6
CASSLDLVFGTGAKNIQYF - TRBV5-1
CASSQDSPGEQYF few TRBV14
CASSQGQGGEQFF - TRBV4-3
CASSPSDQGVGKNIQYF - TRBV7-9
CASTRSSGRDGEQFF - TRBV7-9